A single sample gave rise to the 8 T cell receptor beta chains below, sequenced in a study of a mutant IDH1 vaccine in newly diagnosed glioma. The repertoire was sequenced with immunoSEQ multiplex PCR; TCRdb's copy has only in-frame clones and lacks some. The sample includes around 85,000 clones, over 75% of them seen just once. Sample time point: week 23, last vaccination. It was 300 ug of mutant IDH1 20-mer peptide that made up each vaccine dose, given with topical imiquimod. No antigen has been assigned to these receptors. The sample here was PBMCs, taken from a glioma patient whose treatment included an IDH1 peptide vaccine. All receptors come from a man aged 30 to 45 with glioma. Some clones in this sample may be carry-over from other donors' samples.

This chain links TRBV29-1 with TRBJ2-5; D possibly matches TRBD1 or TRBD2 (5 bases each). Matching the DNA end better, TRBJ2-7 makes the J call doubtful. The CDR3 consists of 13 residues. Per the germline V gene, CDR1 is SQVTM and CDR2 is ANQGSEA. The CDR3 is CSVTTGTDYEQYF. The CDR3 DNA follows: TGCAGCGTTACTACCGGGACGGATTACGAGCAGTACTTC.

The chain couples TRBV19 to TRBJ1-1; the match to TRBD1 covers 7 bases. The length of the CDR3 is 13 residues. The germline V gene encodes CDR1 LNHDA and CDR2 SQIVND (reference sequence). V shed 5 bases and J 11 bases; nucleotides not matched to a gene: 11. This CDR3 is CASSALFQGGAFF. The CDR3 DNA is TGTGCCAGTAGTGCCCTTTTTCAGGGGGGGGCTTTCTTT.

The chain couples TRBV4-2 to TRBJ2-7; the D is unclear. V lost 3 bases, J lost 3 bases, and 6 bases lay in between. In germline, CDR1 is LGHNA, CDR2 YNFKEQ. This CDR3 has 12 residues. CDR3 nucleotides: TGTGCCAGCAGCCACTACGGCTACGAGCAGTACTTC. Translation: CASSHYGYEQYF.

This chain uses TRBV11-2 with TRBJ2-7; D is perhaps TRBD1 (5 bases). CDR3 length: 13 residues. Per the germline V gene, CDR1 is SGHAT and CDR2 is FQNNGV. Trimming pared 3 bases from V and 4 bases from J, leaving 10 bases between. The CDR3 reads CASSLRQTYEQYF. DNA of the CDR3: TGTGCCAGCAGCTTGAGACAGACTTACGAGCAGTACTTC.

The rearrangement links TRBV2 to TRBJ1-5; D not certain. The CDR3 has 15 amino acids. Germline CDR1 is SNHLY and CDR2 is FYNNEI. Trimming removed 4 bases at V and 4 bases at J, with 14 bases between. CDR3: CASSGERVGNQPQHF. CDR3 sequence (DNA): TGTGCCAGCAGTGGTGAAAGAGTAGGGAATCAGCCCCAGCATTTT. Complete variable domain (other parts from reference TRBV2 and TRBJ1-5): EPEVTQTPSHQVTQMGQEVILRCVPISNHLYFYWYRQILGQKVEFLVSFYNNEISEKSEIFDDQFSVERPDGSNFTLKIRSTKLEDSAMYFCASSGERVGNQPQHFGDGTRLSIL.

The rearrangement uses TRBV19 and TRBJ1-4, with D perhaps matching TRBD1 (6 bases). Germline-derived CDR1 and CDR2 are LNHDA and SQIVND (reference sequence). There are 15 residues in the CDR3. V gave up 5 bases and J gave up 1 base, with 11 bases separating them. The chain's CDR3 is CASSETGLTNEKLFF. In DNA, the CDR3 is TGTGCCAGTAGTGAAACAGGGTTAACTAATGAAAAACTGTTTTTT.

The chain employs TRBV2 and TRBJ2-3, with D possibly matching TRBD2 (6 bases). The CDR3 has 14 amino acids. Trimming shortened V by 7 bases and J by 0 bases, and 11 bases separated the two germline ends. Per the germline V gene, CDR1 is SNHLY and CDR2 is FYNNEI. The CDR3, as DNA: TGTGCCAGCACCGCGGGACTCAGCACAGATACGCAGTATTTT. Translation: CASTAGLSTDTQYF.

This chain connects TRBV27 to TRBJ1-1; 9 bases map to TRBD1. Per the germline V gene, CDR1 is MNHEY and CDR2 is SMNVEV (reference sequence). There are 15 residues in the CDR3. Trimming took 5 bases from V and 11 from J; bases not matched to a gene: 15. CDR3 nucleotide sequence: TGTGCCAGCAGTCCCCGGACAGGGGCTGGAGGGTTGGCTTTCTTT. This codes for CASSPRTGAGGLAFF.